This T cell receptor (beta chain) was retrieved from a study of vaccination and CD4 T cells after COVID-19. At the level of the study: The convalescent population consisted of six males and four females, two of whom were of Hispanic ethnicity.

The assay that was used to sequence DNA from cultured CD4+ T cells was the Oncomine TCR Beta short-read assay. From cultured CD4+ T cells, genomic DNA was extracted. TCRdb reprocessed the PCR reads via MiXCR and lists one record per CDR3 protein. The table has thousands of distinct CDR3 sequences, roughly 65% seen once. Treatment: 10-day PBMC culture with coronavirus spike peptide pools or control peptides (ViraFEST assay). On this clonotype itself: What it binds is unknown.

Germline V gene sequence: CDR1 MGHDK, CDR2 SYGVNS. This CDR3 comprises 15 residues. V dropped 7 bases and J dropped 0; count of bases not matched to a gene: 4. Sample: CD4+ T cells from blood, cultured in vitro. The TCR was taken from a human donor who had recovered from COVID-19. The chain couples TRBV25-1 to TRBJ1-3, with 9 bases matching TRBD1. CDR3 loop: CASTPTGGSGNTIYF. CDR3 sequence (DNA): TGTGCCAGCACTCCGACAGGGGGCTCTGGAAACACCATATATTTT.